The 9 T cell receptor beta chains in this list originate from one sample, sequenced in a study of blood T cell repertoires in COVID-19. Sequencing used immunoSEQ multiplex PCR; TCRdb keeps in-frame clones, though not all of them. This table holds around 470,000 clones, 75% to 90% found once. Sequencing was carried out using peripheral blood. These receptors all stem from a man younger than 35 with COVID-19, enrolled during active disease.

This clone was detected only once. The chain couples TRBV6-1 to TRBJ2-1; 12 bases agree with TRBD2. Looked up from germline, CDR1 is MNHNS and CDR2 is SASEGT. J gave up 5 bases and V 4 bases, and 6 bases lay outside the gene matches. The CDR3 is 16 residues long. For the CDR3, the DNA is TGTGCCAGCAGTGTAACTAGCGGGGGGCAAGACAATGAGCAGTTCTTC. Translated, it gives CASSVTSGGQDNEQFF.

The chain links TRBV6-5 to TRBJ2-7, with TRBD1 matching 8 bases. CDR1 is MNHEY, CDR2 SVGAGI, per germline. J was trimmed by 7 bases and V by 9 bases; bases with no gene match: 8. This CDR3 has 12 residues. The CDR3 nucleotides are TGTGCCAGTGCGACAGGGGCGAGGGAGCAGTACTTC. This gives the protein CASATGAREQYF.

The chain couples TRBV5-8 to TRBJ1-1, with D tentatively TRBD1 (6 bases). The CDR3 is 16 amino acids. Looked up from germline, CDR1 is SGHTS and CDR2 is YDEGEE. The ends were cut back, 4 bases at V and 0 bases at J, with 16 bases in the middle. The CDR3 protein is CASSRARTALNTEAFF. The DNA for the CDR3 is TGTGCCAGCAGCCGCGCCCGGACAGCATTGAACACTGAAGCTTTCTTT.

The chain employs TRBV4-2 and TRBJ2-5, with a tentative D call TRBD2 (6 bases). V dropped 1 base and J dropped 1 base, with 28 bases sitting between them. Germline-derived CDR1 and CDR2 are LGHNA and YNFKEQ. This CDR3 has 21 residues. CDR3 sequence reads: CASSQVGWAGQIASGQETQYF. In nucleotides, the CDR3 is TGTGCCAGCAGCCAAGTAGGATGGGCGGGGCAAATAGCATCAGGCCAAGAGACCCAGTACTTC.

The chain uses TRBV5-4 and TRBJ2-1; perhaps TRBD2 as D (6 bases). The length of the CDR3 is 15 residues. CDR1 SGHNT and CDR2 YYREEE come from the germline V gene (reference sequence). The V end lost 3 bases, the J end lost 2 bases, and 12 bases lay between the germline ends. CDR3 DNA sequence: TGTGCCAGCAGCTCAAAGGAGGGAGCCTACAATGAGCAGTTCTTC. It is translated as CASSSKEGAYNEQFF.

The chain is built from TRBV18 and TRBJ2-1, with 8 positions matching TRBD2. Germline assignment: CDR1 KGHSH and CDR2 LQKENI. The CDR3 runs to 13 residues. J was trimmed by 13 bases and V by 6 bases; bases with no gene match: 11. The CDR3 DNA reads as TGTGCCAGCTCGCAACGATCCGGGACTAGACAGTTCTTC. Translated: CASSQRSGTRQFF.

The genes are TRBV6-4 and TRBJ2-3, with 13 nucleotides matching TRBD2. J was trimmed by 8 bases and V by 2 bases; bases with no gene match: 4. This CDR3 spans 15 amino acids. Germline CDR1 reads MRHNA; CDR2 reads SNTAGT. Written as DNA, the CDR3 is TGTGCCAGCAGTGACCCTGGACTAGCGGGAGTTACGCAGTATTTT. Its translation is CASSDPGLAGVTQYF.

The genes are TRBV5-1 and TRBJ2-3, with a weak D call TRBD2 (6 bases). V lost 3 bases and J 2 bases, leaving 16 bases between the germline ends. Germline CDR1 reads SGHRS; CDR2 reads YFSETQ. There are 16 residues in the CDR3. The CDR3 is CASSSGLIGNTDTQYF. The DNA for the CDR3 is TGCGCCAGCAGCTCCGGACTAATCGGGAACACAGATACGCAGTATTTT.

The V call is TRBV30, the J call TRBJ1-2; 8 bases are a match to TRBD1. The germline V gene has CDR1 GTSNPN and CDR2 SVGIG (reference sequence). V lost 7 bases, J lost 6 bases, and 13 bases stayed unmatched. The CDR3 runs 14 residues. CDR3 bases: TGTGCCTTCCGACCGGGACAGGCAACTCATGGCTACACCTTC. Residues: CAFRPGQATHGYTF.